This T cell receptor beta chain appears in the sequencing data of a study of blood T cell repertoires in COVID-19. Some clones are missing from TCRdb's copy, which holds only in-frame ones; the method was immunoSEQ multiplex PCR. The sample has 60,000 to 85,000 clones; 70% to 90% are singletons. The sequenced sample was peripheral blood. This TCR derives from a woman between 45 and 60 years old with COVID-19, enrolled during active disease.

The DNA for the CDR3 is TGTGCCAGCTCAGGACAGGGGGCGGGAACTGAAGCTTTCTTT. It encodes CASSGQGAGTEAFF. The V and J genes are TRBV18 and TRBJ1-1; the match to TRBD1 covers 11 bases. The CDR3 extends over 14 amino acids. Germline trimming cut 5 bases from V and 5 bases from J; bases unmatched to any gene: 4. Germline-derived CDR1 and CDR2 are KGHSH and LQKENI.